The subject of this entry is one T cell receptor beta chain. This clone appeared a few times. Its antigen is not yet known. No base qualities exist here, and no much larger clone lies one base off it. Other nucleotide sequences from this sample produce the same CDR3. Using the deep immunoSEQ assay, multiplex PCR amplified TCR CDR3 regions from genomic DNA. For each cell subset, the extracted genomic DNA was distributed evenly across all wells of several immunoSEQ 96-well plates, and each plate served as one replicate. For sorted subsets, 200 to 250 ng of genomic DNA, equivalent to 25,000 to 35,000 T cell genomes, went into each replicate PCR. Purified libraries were quantified with a Qubit 3.0 fluorometer, sized on a Bioanalyzer 2100, and re-quantified with the KAPA Library Quantification kit. Each immunoSEQ 96-well plate was sequenced on its own single-read 150-cycle Illumina NextSeq 550 flow cell. Per the original workflow: Because the immunoSEQ output included only junctional sequences and no quality scores, the filtering could not be the same as the filtering used for full-length reads. To assign V/J genes and CDR3, sequences were annotated against IMGT germline references using PyIR, a Python wrapper for IgBLAST v1.9. Reads with weak V/J assignments (E-value above 1e-6), missing CDR3, stop codons, out-of-frame junctions, or ambiguous translated residues were removed. A V3J clonotype was defined by an identical inferred V gene, J gene, and CDR3 amino acid sequence. To compute the percentage overlap between repertoires, the number of shared unique clonotypes was divided by the size of the smaller repertoire. Three approaches were used to assess repertoire richness: RTK rarefaction, the Chao1 estimator, and Recon v2.1 estimates of unobserved clonotypes. Generation probabilities for all TCRbeta clonotypes obtained by the gDNA method from four donors were computed using OLGA. TCRdb obtained this table from immuneACCESS and retained in-frame rearrangements with V and J assigned. These tables miss some clones; where compared with another copy, unresolved V genes account for less than half of the shortfall, and the remainder is unexplained. V, J and clone size were drawn from that table, and D and trimming were deduced from the DNA. This sample gives around 2.1 million clones in total; approximately 96% of them show up just once. Around 0.13% of the sample comes from the top ten.

For CDR1 and CDR2, the germline V gene (reference sequence) lists LNHDA and SQIVND. The V end gives up 4 bases and the J end 5 bases, leaving 5 bases in the junction not matched to a gene. The CDR3, from cysteine to phenylalanine, totals 14 residues. Of all the DNA, just the CDR3 is kept, 42 bases in frame from base 1. Healthy HIV-negative adults with no recently reported acute infections or vaccinations were included as donors. Every donor was a Caucasian adult residing in Nashville, Tennessee, USA. Magnetic negative selection was used to enrich CD4+ T cells, after which naive cells were positively selected on CD45RA and the negative fraction became the memory subset. Blood was obtained by leukapheresis, after which PBMCs were separated by Ficoll-Histopaque density gradient centrifugation and cryopreserved in liquid nitrogen vapor phase. Analytical flow cytometry was used to check the purity and quantity of every magnetically sorted T cell population. Genomic DNA was isolated from every sorted fraction and measured by UV absorbance on a Nanodrop 2000c.

The data stem from a study of shared clonotypes between healthy human individuals (TCRdb year 2020). For the wider study: A few men and a couple of women, aged 18 to 49 years, made up the cohort. For each donor, CD4 naive and CD4 memory were each run on three plates, CD8 naive on two plates, and CD8 memory on one plate. Between about 0.8 and 9 billion PBMCs per donor were obtained by leukapheresis. To estimate repertoire size and how much clonotypes are shared between individuals, the study performed deep sequencing of blood TCR repertoires from about five healthy adults. To increase sequencing depth and limit assay-specific biases, different laboratories used diverse techniques to prepare libraries and sequence TCR repertoires.

What the research found in general, with its limitations: Incomplete sequencing was indicated by rarefaction of sorted-subset datasets, despite the large sequencing depth. Pairwise subsampling indicated that sequencing depth was expected to affect the degree of clonotype sharing among donors. Because the study included a small number of donors, the genetic and exposure-history diversity represented was limited. Higher generation probabilities were observed for clonotypes shared by all four sorted-subset donors than for non-shared clonotypes. Approximately 5% of naive CD4, around 3.5% of naive CD8, around 2.3% of memory CD4, and about 0.4% of memory CD8 clonotypes were shared across several donors. Only blood was sampled, and tissue TCR repertoires likely differ from those in blood. Naive subsets generally had larger estimated clonotype richness than memory subsets did.

Material: naive CD4+ T cells sorted from blood. In the paper's terms, the cell subset or site label means: CD45RA+ positively selected. The V and J genes are TRBV19 and TRBJ1-2, with 9 bases aligning to TRBD1. This receptor was taken from a man in his late teens or twenties in good health. The bases read TGTGCCAGTAGTACTCCGGGACAGGGTTATGGCTACACCTTC. This is translated as CASSTPGQGYGYTF.